This T cell receptor (beta chain) derives from a study of CD8+CD57+ T cells in acquired aplastic anemia (dated 2018 in TCRdb). In the study overall: Extracted DNA from sorted CD4+ and CD8+ cells averaged 3.2 ug, ranging from roughly 0.17 to 30 ug. CD8+CD57+ expansion was defined as a frequency above the mean frequency observed in healthy subjects.

With respect to this clonotype: Its cognate antigen has yet to be identified. Base qualities were left out, and no much larger clone turns up one base away.

The paper as a whole reports these results and caveats: Between patients and healthy controls, no significant difference in CD8+ Simpson's diversity was found (P=0.060). Around 30 CD8+ CDR3 sequences were found to be shared between patients and controls, but these sequences appeared to be highly expressed in patients and within the immunodominant clones of the patients.

Genomic DNA served as template for TCR beta VDJ combination and CDR3 sequence profiling. An Illumina HiSeq 2000 was used for TCR repertoire sequencing. The source study handled its data this way. Repertoire assessment relied on Simpson's diversity index, CDR3 size and DJ length profiles, and TRBV/TRBJ rearrangement plots. Whichever DNA sequence was most abundant in the deep sequencing data was defined as the immunodominant clone. CDR3 amino acid sequences were checked for sharing between subjects and were compared against published repertoires and the VDJdb database. Using fastp at Q25 and MiXCR, TCRdb reprocessed the public reads and kept productive beta chains. Each entry is one CDR3 protein sequence, shown with its most common DNA and genes. TCRdb, not the authors, supplied the V and J calls. The sample records a few hundred thousand distinct CDR3 sequences, around a third of which are singletons. The biggest ten clones account for roughly 0.8% of the sample.

CDR3 length: 14 amino acids, cysteine to phenylalanine. Only the CDR3 part of the read is kept: 42 bases, read in frame from the first base. Via the germline V gene, CDR1 is SGHAT and CDR2 FQNNGV. The patients picked for sequencing were ones in whom flow cytometry had shown an expansion of CD8+CD57+ cells. Every patient had severe acquired aplastic anemia, diagnosed using the International Study of Aplastic Anemia and Agranulocytosis and Camitta criteria. Patients had received no therapy at the time of blood sampling. In the study, sorted CD4+ and CD8+ blood T cells from patients with severe aplastic anemia and from healthy subjects underwent deep sequencing of TCR repertoires. In the USA, patient enrollment took place under clinicaltrials.gov protocols 00001620, 01623167, 00001397, 00071045, 00081523 and 00961064. Ficoll-Paque density gradient centrifugation was used to isolate peripheral blood mononuclear cells. Before DNA extraction, CD4+ and CD8+ T cells were sorted with FACS or magnetic beads.

This clonotype was obtained from a human donor with aplastic anemia. The chain links TRBV11-2 with TRBJ2-1; 7 junctional bases match TRBD2. Sequencing was performed on sorted CD4+, CD8+, or CD8+CD57+ T cells (not recorded which) from PBMCs. The CDR3 loop reads CARYGEGGDNEQFF. At the DNA level, the sequence is TGTGCTAGATACGGGGAGGGAGGCGACAATGAGCAGTTCTTC.